What follows describes a single T cell receptor beta chain. This clonotype was seen repeatedly, ten times or more. The clone's antigen remains unknown. Base quality data are lacking; no much larger clone is found one base away. These data originate in a study of CD8 T cells in ankylosing spondylitis (TCRdb year 2017). Concerning the study at large: The study set out to find disease-linked TCR variants by profiling T cell receptor beta repertoires in ankylosing spondylitis patients and healthy donors. The full study cohort was made up of 20 to 25 ankylosing spondylitis patients and 108 healthy donors. Peripheral blood was sampled, and synovial fluid was also collected from ankylosing spondylitis patients. Findings and caveats that apply to the study as a whole: Blood from ankylosing spondylitis patients appeared to be characterized by a TCR beta motif made up of several highly homologous amino acid variants. Significant enrichment of the disease-linked clones was reported in matched synovial fluid samples from ankylosing spondylitis patients. A CD8+ phenotype was shown by the disease-linked clones, which were found at relatively low frequencies in peripheral blood. Some motif variants had previously been reported in the synovial fluid and blood of reactive arthritis patients, which suggests shared mechanisms of disease initiation.

CDR1 SNHLY and CDR2 FYNNEI were looked up in the germline V gene. The V end gives up 6 bases and the J end 2 bases, leaving 0 bases in the junction not matched to a gene. From the cysteine up to the phenylalanine, the CDR3 has a length of 14 residues. The retained sequence is limited to the CDR3, 42 bases, with the frame set at the first base. Sequencing was performed on an Illumina HiSeq 2500. Quantitative 5'-RACE with molecular barcodes was used to prepare TCR beta libraries. In the authors' own workflow: A new computational method, built on a probabilistic model of VDJ rearrangement, was used to identify disease-linked TCR variants. TCRdb cleaned the public reads at Q25 with fastp, built clones with MiXCR and kept in-frame beta chains. Rows with one shared CDR3 protein collapse into an entry with the most common genes and DNA. What appears here as the V and J calls and clone size reflects TCRdb's work, not the paper's. The sample table records approximately 540,000 distinct CDR3 sequences; about 13% of these occur just once. The top ten clones comprise 6.8% of the sample.

Source material: blood, either unsorted or a sorted T cell fraction (not recorded which). The sequence derives from a male donor with ankylosing spondylitis. The rearranged chain carries TRBV2 and TRBJ2-7, with TRBD2 identical over 14 junction bases. The DNA is TGTGCCAGCAGGACTAGCGGGAGGGCCTACGAGCAGTACTTC. Translated, this gives CASRTSGRAYEQYF.